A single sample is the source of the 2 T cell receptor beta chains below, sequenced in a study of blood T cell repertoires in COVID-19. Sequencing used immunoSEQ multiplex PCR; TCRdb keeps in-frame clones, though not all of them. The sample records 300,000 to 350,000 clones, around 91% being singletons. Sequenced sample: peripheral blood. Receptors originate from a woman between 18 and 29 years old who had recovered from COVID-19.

CDR3 sequence reads: CASSPSGQGVAEAFF. DNA for the CDR3: TGCGCCAGCAGCCCATCGGGACAGGGGGTCGCTGAAGCTTTCTTT. The chain couples TRBV5-1 to TRBJ1-1; 11 nucleotides agree with TRBD1. The CDR3 sequence is 15 residues long. Germline values: CDR1 SGHRS, CDR2 YFSETQ. Trimming removed 4 bases from V and 6 bases from J; junction bases left unmatched: 8.

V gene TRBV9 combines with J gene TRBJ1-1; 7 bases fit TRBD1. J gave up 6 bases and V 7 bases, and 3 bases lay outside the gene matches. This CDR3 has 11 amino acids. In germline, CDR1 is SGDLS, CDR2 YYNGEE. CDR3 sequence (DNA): TGTGCCAGCCGGCAGGGGGCTGAAGCTTTCTTT. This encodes CASRQGAEAFF.